Listed below are T cell receptor beta chains from one sample, sequenced in a study of neurological immune-mediated disorders. In TCRdb, the 5' RACE reads were re-called with MiXCR into one record per CDR3 protein. The sample contains just under 60,000 distinct CDR3 sequences, about 2.5% of which appear only once. The sequenced material came from PBMCs. All receptors derive from a man in his fifties or sixties with multiple sclerosis. CDR3s include the opening cysteine and the closing phenylalanine or tryptophan. D genes are given only for firm matches. Clone size is stated in some rows and not others, as once, few, many or a class when expanded.

16 many TRBJ1-1 TRBV10-3 NA CAISEFGGAVGTEAFF TGTGCCATCAGTGAGTTCGGGGGCGCGGTAGGCACTGAAGCTTTCTTT
19 many TRBJ1-6 TRBV7-6 NA CASSPLALAASSYNSPLHF TGTGCCAGCAGTCCCCTCGCCCTCGCGGCGAGCTCCTATAATTCACCCCTCCACTTT
16 many TRBJ2-4 TRBV7-2 NA CASSTEARGAKNIQYF TGTGCCAGCAGCACGGAAGCCCGGGGGGCCAAAAACATTCAGTACTTC
13 many TRBJ1-5 TRBV18 NA CASSPTVNQPQHF TGTGCCAGCTCACCAACAGTCAATCAGCCCCAGCATTTT
13 many TRBJ2-7 TRBV20-1 NA CSASRRSGLEQYF TGCAGTGCTAGCCGACGGTCCGGGCTCGAGCAGTACTTC
13 many TRBJ1-2 TRBV6-1 NA CASTLGQNYGYTF TGTGCCAGCACCTTGGGGCAGAACTATGGCTACACCTTC
16 many TRBJ2-2 TRBV28 TRBD1 CASSSPRGPNTGELFF TGTGCCAGCAGTTCCCCTAGGGGGCCGAACACCGGGGAGCTGTTTTTT
14 few TRBJ2-3 TRBV12-3/TRBV12-4 TRBD1 CASSRDRATDTQYF TGTGCCAGCAGTAGGGACAGGGCCACAGATACGCAGTATTTT
16 many TRBJ2-3 TRBV20-1 NA CSAKPQRLGSTDTQYF TGCAGTGCTAAACCTCAGCGCCTAGGGAGCACAGATACGCAGTATTTT
15 many TRBJ2-2 TRBV9 NA CASSPPIGPVGELFF TGTGCCAGCAGCCCCCCCATCGGCCCCGTCGGGGAGCTGTTTTTT
10 many TRBJ2-1 TRBV20-1 NA CSAGPGEQFF TGCAGTGCCGGCCCGGGGGAGCAGTTCTTC
16 many TRBJ1-1 TRBV5-1 NA CASSLAASGSYTEAFF TGCGCCAGCAGCTTGGCGGCTTCGGGCAGCTACACTGAAGCTTTCTTT
12 few TRBJ2-2 TRBV4-1 NA CASSQEVGELFF TGCGCCAGCAGCCAAGAAGTCGGGGAGCTGTTTTTT
14 many TRBJ2-7 TRBV12-3/TRBV12-4 NA CASSFGDGLYEQYF TGTGCCAGCAGTTTCGGGGACGGCCTCTACGAGCAGTACTTC
17 many TRBJ1-3 TRBV4-3 NA CASSQIGAADSGNTIYF TGCGCCAGCAGCCAGATAGGAGCGGCGGACTCTGGAAACACCATATATTTT
14 many TRBJ2-2 TRBV5-1 NA CASSLRQLTGELFF TGCGCCAGCAGCCTGAGACAGTTAACCGGGGAGCTGTTTTTT
14 many TRBJ1-5 TRBV19 NA CASSISSGKQPQHF TGTGCCAGTAGTATCTCCTCCGGTAAACAGCCCCAGCATTTT
14 many TRBJ1-6 TRBV20-1 NA CSARREEGNSPLHF TGCAGTGCTCGAAGGGAGGAGGGAAATTCACCCCTCCACTTT
12 many TRBJ2-1 TRBV20-1 NA CSALDGYNEQFF TGCAGTGCACTAGACGGGTACAATGAGCAGTTCTTC
16 many TRBJ1-1 TRBV7-9 TRBD1 CASSTRDRRMNTEAFF TGTGCCAGCAGCACTCGGGACAGGCGGATGAACACTGAAGCTTTCTTT
14 many TRBJ2-3 TRBV2 TRBD1 CATTGQGGTDTQYF TGTGCCACCACGGGACAGGGAGGGACAGATACGCAGTATTTT
15 many TRBJ1-5 TRBV20-1 TRBD1 CSAQAGTGGNQPQHF TGCAGTGCTCAAGCCGGGACAGGGGGCAATCAGCCCCAGCATTTT
14 many TRBJ2-1 TRBV20-1 TRBD1 CSAHRQGVDDEQFF TGCAGTGCTCATAGACAGGGGGTCGATGATGAGCAGTTCTTC
15 many TRBJ2-1 TRBV5-1 TRBD2 CASSLGLAGLNEQFF TGCGCCAGCAGCTTGGGACTAGCGGGCCTCAATGAGCAGTTCTTC
14 many TRBJ2-3 TRBV5-1 TRBD1 CASMLSGGSDTQYF TGCGCCAGCATGCTTTCAGGGGGCTCAGATACGCAGTATTTT
14 many TRBJ2-2 TRBV9 NA CASSVGGKTGELFF TGTGCCAGCAGCGTAGGGGGGAAAACCGGGGAGCTGTTTTTT
15 many TRBJ1-5 TRBV6-2/TRBV6-3 TRBD1 CASSLPRQGGQPQHF TGTGCCAGCAGTCTTCCCCGACAGGGTGGGCAGCCCCAGCATTTT
14 NA TRBJ2-5 TRBV18 TRBD1 CASSPPGTVQTQYF TGTGCCAGCTCACCACCGGGGACAGTTCAGACCCAGTACTTC
11 many TRBJ2-2 TRBV24-1 NA CATSEDGELFF TGTGCCACCAGTGAGGACGGGGAGCTGTTTTTT
15 many TRBJ1-2 TRBV5-1 NA CASSLANVRYDGYTF TGCGCCAGCAGCTTGGCTAATGTGCGGTATGATGGCTACACCTTC
15 many TRBJ2-2 TRBV11-2 NA CASSPGVVGTGELFF TGTGCCAGCAGCCCCGGGGTTGTGGGCACCGGGGAGCTGTTTTTT
14 many TRBJ2-7 TRBV7-2 NA CASSPTKGPYEQYF TGTGCCAGCAGCCCCACGAAAGGGCCCTACGAGCAGTACTTC
12 many TRBJ1-5 TRBV28 NA CASSLPNQPQHF TGTGCCAGCAGTTTACCGAATCAGCCCCAGCATTTT
15 many TRBJ2-1 TRBV6-5 NA CASSKDLSAVDEQFF TGTGCCAGCAGTAAGGACCTGTCGGCAGTGGATGAGCAGTTCTTC
16 few TRBJ2-5 TRBV4-3 TRBD1 CASSPVSDRGWETQYF TGCGCCAGCAGCCCGGTATCGGACAGGGGCTGGGAGACCCAGTACTTC
15 many TRBJ1-6 TRBV12-3/TRBV12-4 TRBD1 CASSFGGTVQSPLHF TGTGCCAGCAGTTTCGGGGGGACAGTACAATCACCCCTCCACTTT
15 many TRBJ1-5 TRBV7-2 TRBD1 CASSDRDRGSQPQHF TGTGCCAGCAGCGACCGGGACAGGGGGAGTCAGCCCCAGCATTTT
12 many TRBJ2-5 TRBV10-3 TRBD2 CATGTTQETQYF TGTGCCACCGGGACTACCCAAGAGACCCAGTACTTC
14 many TRBJ1-6 TRBV7-2 NA CASSFARPNSPLHF TGTGCCAGCAGCTTCGCTAGACCTAATTCACCCCTCCACTTT
14 many TRBJ2-2 TRBV7-2 NA CASSPSGVGGELFF TGTGCCAGCAGCCCGTCAGGGGTTGGCGGGGAGCTGTTTTTT
14 many TRBJ2-7 TRBV5-1 NA CASSLSTGRYEQYF TGCGCCAGCAGCTTGTCAACAGGGCGGTACGAGCAGTACTTC